Listed below are T cell receptor beta chains from one sample, sequenced in a study of T cell changes during pregnancy in multiple sclerosis. Assay used: immunoSEQ multiplex PCR; TCRdb lists only in-frame clones, some missing. This sample carries some 45,000 clones, 75% to 95% of them seen once, and the ten largest clones take roughly 2%. The sample here was CD4+ T cells from peripheral blood mononuclear cells, taken after pregnancy. The receptor set was obtained from a female donor in good health, enrolled as a control in a pregnancy study. Both conserved end residues are part of each CDR3. The D gene is left open where the match is weak. Clone size, where shown, is once, few, many, or a class for clones that have expanded.

>TRBJ1-2|TRBV6-5|NA|NA
TGTGCCAGCAGTTACAAACCGCGCACTACCTCGTATGGCTACACCTTC
CASSYKPRTTSYGYTF
>TRBJ2-1|TRBV28|TRBD2|NA
TGTGCCAGCAGTTCGGGACTAGCGGGGCCGGACGATGAGCAGTTCTTC
CASSSGLAGPDDEQFF
>TRBJ2-7|TRBV28|TRBD1|NA
TGTGCCAGCAGTTTTTCCTATAGGGGGACAGCCTTATACGAGCAGTACTTC
CASSFSYRGTALYEQYF
>TRBJ2-4|TRBV18|NA|NA
TGTGCCAGCTCACCGTCGGGATCAGCCAAAAACATTCAGTACTTC
CASSPSGSAKNIQYF
>TRBJ1-4|TRBV18|NA|NA
TGTGCCAGCTCACCCTGGCAGGGAAATGAAAAACTGTTTTTT
CASSPWQGNEKLFF
>TRBJ2-1|TRBV27|NA|NA
TGTGCCAGCAGTTTAGCGCTAGGACTCGATGAGCAGTTCTTC
CASSLALGLDEQFF
>TRBJ1-5|TRBV27|NA|NA
TGTGCCAGCAGTTTCGCCCGAGGGCAGCCCCAGCATTTT
CASSFARGQPQHF
>TRBJ1-1|TRBV10-1|NA|NA
TGCGCCAGCAGTGAGTCGATAAGACTCACTCCTCAAGCTTTCTTT
CASSESIRLTPQAFF
>TRBJ1-4|TRBV28|NA|NA
TGTGCCAGCAGTTTATCAGCAGGCGTCGTCATTTTT
CASSLSAGVVIF
>TRBJ1-5|TRBV27|TRBD1|NA
TGTGCCAGCGGACTCTCAAGACAGGGGGGTTATCAGCCCCAGCATTTT
CASGLSRQGGYQPQHF
>TRBJ1-2|TRBV6-5|NA|NA
TGTGCCAGCAGTTACGATCAGGGAACCGGCTACACCTTC
CASSYDQGTGYTF
>TRBJ1-2|TRBV7-8|NA|NA
TGTGCCAGCAGCAGACAGCTATCGGATGGCTACACCTTC
CASSRQLSDGYTF
>TRBJ1-1|TRBV5-4|NA|NA
TGTGCCAGCAGCCCCAGGGGAGGGGGTGAACGGGCTTTCTTT
CASSPRGGGERAFF
>TRBJ1-3|TRBV4-1|TRBD1|NA
TGCGCCAGCAGCCAATGGACAGGGATTGGAAACACCATATATTTT
CASSQWTGIGNTIYF
>TRBJ1-6|TRBV5-1|NA|once
TGCGCCAGCAGCTTGGATACAACTAATTCACCCCTCCACTTT
CASSLDTTNSPLHF
>TRBJ1-4|TRBV6-5|TRBD1|NA
TGTGCCAGTCGCGACAGGGTTGGAGAAAAACTGTTTTTT
CASRDRVGEKLFF
>TRBJ2-3|TRBV7-2|TRBD2|few
TGTGCCAGCAGACCGGCGGGACTAGCGACAGATACGCAGTATTTT
CASRPAGLATDTQYF
>TRBJ2-5|TRBV28|NA|NA
TGTGCCAGCAGCTCCAGGGGGGCGCGGGAGACCCAGTACTTC
CASSSRGARETQYF
>TRBJ2-7|TRBV6-5|TRBD2|NA
TGTGCCAGCAGTTACTTTGGGACTAGCGGGGAGTACGAGCAGTACTTC
CASSYFGTSGEYEQYF
>TRBJ2-7|TRBV7-2|NA|NA
TGTGCCAGCAGCTTAACTGGACAGAAGACCTACGAGCAGTACTTC
CASSLTGQKTYEQYF
>TRBJ2-2|TRBV9|NA|NA
TGTGCCAGCAGCGGCGAAGGGGGCCGGTCGGGGGCGAACACCGGGGAGCTGTTTTTT
CASSGEGGRSGANTGELFF
>TRBJ1-5|TRBV30|TRBD1|NA
TGTGCCTGGAGTTATTTGGACAGGGGCAATCAGCCCCAGCATTTT
CAWSYLDRGNQPQHF
>TRBJ1-2|TRBV11-2|NA|once
TGTGCCAGCAGCCCCTCGAGGATGGAGGGCTACACCTTC
CASSPSRMEGYTF
>TRBJ1-6|TRBV5-1|NA|NA
TGCGCCAGCAGCTTGTGGGACACTTATAATTCACCCCTCCACTTT
CASSLWDTYNSPLHF
>TRBJ2-7|TRBV18|TRBD1|NA
TGTGCCAGCTCACCACCAATGGGACAGGGAGAGGAGCAGTACTTC
CASSPPMGQGEEQYF
>TRBJ1-1|TRBV9|NA|NA
TGTGCCAGCAGCGTAGAGCCCGTCACTGAAGCTTTCTTT
CASSVEPVTEAFF
>TRBJ2-3|TRBV4-2|TRBD2|once
TGTGCCAGCAGCCGACTTACTAGCGGGGGGGCTGACGATACGCAGTATTTT
CASSRLTSGGADDTQYF
>TRBJ2-4|TRBV7-2|TRBD2|NA
TGTGCCAGCAGCTTAGCAAGAAAGCGGGAGGACTTAGCCAAAAACATTCAGTACTTC
CASSLARKREDLAKNIQYF
>TRBJ2-5|TRBV4-2|TRBD2|NA
TGTGCCAGCAGCCCGGGGACTACCCAAGAGACCCAGTACTTC
CASSPGTTQETQYF
>TRBJ1-2|TRBV28|NA|NA
TGTGCCAGCAGGGAGGGCCCGTCATATGGCTACACCTTC
CASREGPSYGYTF
>TRBJ1-1|TRBV4-3|NA|few
TGCGCCAGCAGCCAAGATCCGGCAGGGTACACTGAAGCTTTCTTT
CASSQDPAGYTEAFF
>TRBJ1-2|TRBV29-1|TRBD1|NA
TGCAGCGTTCACCTCAGGGGGCCTCTTAACTATGGCTACACCTTC
CSVHLRGPLNYGYTF
>TRBJ1-2|TRBV4-2|TRBD1|NA
TGTGCCAGCAGCCAGACAGGGGGCTACAACTATGGCTACACCTTC
CASSQTGGYNYGYTF
>TRBJ1-3|TRBV11-2|TRBD1|NA
TGTGCCAGCAGCCAGGGGACAGGGTTTCTCTCTGGAAACACCATATATTTT
CASSQGTGFLSGNTIYF
>TRBJ2-3|TRBV28|NA|NA
TGTGCCAGCAGTTTTTTCGAGGTAGATACGCAGTATTTT
CASSFFEVDTQYF
>TRBJ2-6|TRBV11-3|TRBD1|NA
TGTGCCAGCAGCTCGGACAGGGACTCTGGGGCCAACGTCCTGACTTTC
CASSSDRDSGANVLTF
>TRBJ1-5|TRBV5-6|TRBD1|NA
TGTGCCAGCAGCTTAATACAGGGGCAGCCCCAGCATTTT
CASSLIQGQPQHF
>TRBJ1-2|TRBV2|TRBD1|NA
TGTGCCAGCATTCGGGTCCTTCGCCGGGACAGGGCGAACGGTAACTATGGCTACACCTTC
CASIRVLRRDRANGNYGYTF
>TRBJ2-2|TRBV28|TRBD1|few
TGTGCCAGCAGTCCACAACCGGGACAGGGAGACGTCAGGCTGTTTTTT
CASSPQPGQGDVRLFF
>TRBJ1-2|TRBV28|NA|few
TGTGCCAGCAGTTTAGTGGGGCAGAGCACCTACACCTTC
CASSLVGQSTYTF
>TRBJ2-3|TRBV13|NA|once
TGTGCCGTCTCCCAGGGGAGAACAGATACGCAGTATTTT
CAVSQGRTDTQYF
>TRBJ2-7|TRBV7-2|TRBD1|NA
TGTGCCAGCAGCTTAGGGGGGCCCGGGACAGGGGACGCCGAGCAGTACTTC
CASSLGGPGTGDAEQYF
>TRBJ2-7|TRBV9|TRBD1|NA
TGTGCCAGCAGCCCAGAGACAGGGCCCAACGAGCAGTACTTC
CASSPETGPNEQYF
>TRBJ2-3|TRBV5-4|TRBD1|NA
TGTGCCAGCAGCCCCCGGGACAGGGGGGAAGATACGCAGTATTTT
CASSPRDRGEDTQYF
>TRBJ2-7|TRBV7-9|NA|NA
TGTGCCAGCAGCTTAGGAAACCCAGGGAGCGGGTACGAGCAGTACTTC
CASSLGNPGSGYEQYF
>TRBJ2-1|TRBV10-1|TRBD2|NA
TGCGCCAGCAGTGATCTGGGACTAGCGGAAAATGAGCAGTTCTTC
CASSDLGLAENEQFF